The rows below give T cell receptor beta chains drawn from one sample of a study of CD8 T cells in ankylosing spondylitis. TCRdb called the 5' RACE reads again in MiXCR, with one record for every CDR3 protein. The sample has over 200,000 distinct CDR3 sequences, over 9.5% seen once. The sample was blood, either unsorted or a sorted T cell fraction (not recorded which). These receptors were obtained from a male donor with ankylosing spondylitis or in good health (not recorded which). The CDR3 runs from the conserved cysteine through the conserved F or W.

v_call,j_call,cdr3_aa
TRBV11-1,TRBJ1-2,CASSAKGSRGSYGYTF
TRBV7-2,TRBJ2-2,CASSPGRNSGELFF
TRBV5-1,TRBJ2-1,CASTPDRLNNEQFF
TRBV12-3/TRBV12-4,TRBJ2-2,CASSPLTGVRTGELFF
TRBV11-2,TRBJ2-3,CASSHGTSGGQNMYTQYF
TRBV30,TRBJ2-7,CAWTGDYEQYF
TRBV20-1,TRBJ2-7,CSASPTSGGEHSYEQYF
TRBV5-6,TRBJ2-4,CASSLGRAKNIQYF
TRBV12-3/TRBV12-4,TRBJ2-2,CASNPSGGAGNTGELFF
TRBV27,TRBJ2-1,CASKTGQEEQFF
TRBV6-1,TRBJ1-2,CASSDRQGGYTF
TRBV5-1,TRBJ2-2,CASSLQGIDTGELFF
TRBV15,TRBJ2-3,CATRNAGAGDTQYF
TRBV5-1,TRBJ1-5,CASSLVPPTRDRVTYSNQPQHF
TRBV5-1,TRBJ2-1,CASSSGGTGALEQFF
TRBV5-5,TRBJ1-2,CASSLGTVSYGYTF
TRBV18,TRBJ1-5,CASSPGTGNLQNQPQHF
TRBV28,TRBJ1-1,CASSRQTEAFF
TRBV27,TRBJ1-3,CASSDISGNTIYF
TRBV3-1,TRBJ1-5,CASSRQGSQPPHF
TRBV7-9,TRBJ1-1,CASSPAQLDTEAFF
TRBV12-3/TRBV12-4,TRBJ1-1,CASSLTEGDTEAFF
TRBV7-2,TRBJ2-3,CASSGGTGPSTDTQYF
TRBV20-1,TRBJ1-5,CSASQGALSNQPQHF
TRBV5-5,TRBJ2-2,CASSRTLRDTGELFF
TRBV19,TRBJ2-2,CASSIAPDTGELFF
TRBV2,TRBJ2-5,CASTQGAGEDETQYF
TRBV7-9,TRBJ1-1,CASSLEAGTEAFF
TRBV29-1,TRBJ2-1,CSAWVGAEQFF
TRBV5-1,TRBJ2-5,CASRLAAKETQYF
TRBV5-1,TRBJ1-1,CASSPGAGATEAFF
TRBV6-5,TRBJ2-7,CASSYSALSGYEQYF
TRBV5-1,TRBJ2-3,CASSVTTATDTQYF
TRBV7-9,TRBJ1-5,CASSNSGQPQHF
TRBV7-2,TRBJ2-5,CASSLVAKETQYF